This is a list of T cell receptor beta chains from one sample in a study of T cell changes during pregnancy in multiple sclerosis. Sequencing used immunoSEQ multiplex PCR; TCRdb keeps in-frame clones, though not all of them. This table holds 55,000 to 65,000 clones, over 80% found once. This sample comprised peripheral blood, obtained in the first trimester of pregnancy. The origin of the receptors is a female donor in good health, enrolled as a control in a pregnancy study. The conserved cysteine and the conserved F or W are not part of the CDR3 here. D genes are given only for firm matches.

d_gene: NA; j_gene: TRBJ1-2; v_gene: TRBV5-4; CDR3aa: ASSLEVREVYT
d_gene: NA; j_gene: TRBJ2-3; v_gene: TRBV4-2; CDR3aa: ASSQASSEADTQY
d_gene: NA; j_gene: TRBJ2-5; v_gene: TRBV29-1; CDR3aa: SVDRSQETQY
d_gene: NA; j_gene: TRBJ2-3; v_gene: TRBV30; CDR3aa: AWSGGGPDTQY
d_gene: NA; j_gene: TRBJ1-5; v_gene: TRBV2; CDR3aa: ASSGQARGNQPQH
d_gene: NA; j_gene: TRBJ1-3; v_gene: TRBV5-6; CDR3aa: ASSLVSSSGNTIY
d_gene: NA; j_gene: TRBJ2-1; v_gene: TRBV30; CDR3aa: AWSLQGDEQF
d_gene: TRBD2; j_gene: TRBJ2-3; v_gene: TRBV18; CDR3aa: ASSLRVAGGTDTQY
d_gene: NA; j_gene: TRBJ2-2; v_gene: TRBV29-1; CDR3aa: SVLPRGDNTGELF
d_gene: TRBD2; j_gene: TRBJ2-7; v_gene: TRBV18; CDR3aa: ASSPRGGSSYEQY
d_gene: NA; j_gene: TRBJ1-1; v_gene: TRBV19; CDR3aa: ASSITPENTEAF
d_gene: NA; j_gene: TRBJ1-2; v_gene: TRBV30; CDR3aa: AWSVRVTEPFYT
d_gene: TRBD1; j_gene: TRBJ2-2; v_gene: TRBV7-7; CDR3aa: ASTGQGNTGELF
d_gene: TRBD2; j_gene: TRBJ2-7; v_gene: TRBV7-8; CDR3aa: ASSAGGQPYEQY
d_gene: NA; j_gene: TRBJ1-3; v_gene: TRBV7-2; CDR3aa: ASRRQPDSGNTIY
d_gene: NA; j_gene: TRBJ2-1; v_gene: TRBV27; CDR3aa: ASSYQYEQF
d_gene: TRBD1; j_gene: TRBJ1-1; v_gene: TRBV30; CDR3aa: AWSVRTTGGPGTEAF
d_gene: NA; j_gene: TRBJ2-5; v_gene: TRBV18; CDR3aa: ASSRDSQETQY
d_gene: TRBD1; j_gene: TRBJ1-2; v_gene: TRBV30; CDR3aa: AWSVPRTGGTSNYGYT
d_gene: TRBD1; j_gene: TRBJ2-5; v_gene: TRBV7-2; CDR3aa: ASSLNAQQTGGRQTQY
d_gene: NA; j_gene: TRBJ2-7; v_gene: TRBV13; CDR3aa: ASSPAGSGSYEQY
d_gene: NA; j_gene: TRBJ1-1; v_gene: TRBV5-1; CDR3aa: ASSLPEHGNEAF
d_gene: NA; j_gene: TRBJ1-4; v_gene: TRBV4-3; CDR3aa: ASSPTFATNEKLF
d_gene: NA; j_gene: TRBJ1-2; v_gene: TRBV27; CDR3aa: ASSSDMDSFYGYT
d_gene: NA; j_gene: TRBJ2-2; v_gene: TRBV7-8; CDR3aa: ASSLDSGAGELF
d_gene: NA; j_gene: TRBJ2-1; v_gene: TRBV27; CDR3aa: ASSPTGSYNEQF
d_gene: NA; j_gene: TRBJ1-1; v_gene: TRBV6-5; CDR3aa: ASSYRSRNTEAF
d_gene: TRBD2; j_gene: TRBJ2-7; v_gene: TRBV5-4; CDR3aa: ASSFERGTTYEQY
d_gene: NA; j_gene: TRBJ1-6; v_gene: TRBV10-3; CDR3aa: AISEGLDNSPLH
d_gene: NA; j_gene: TRBJ1-1; v_gene: TRBV29-1; CDR3aa: SVDRGGAF
d_gene: NA; j_gene: TRBJ1-1; v_gene: TRBV5-4; CDR3aa: ASSLVNTEAF
d_gene: TRBD1; j_gene: TRBJ1-2; v_gene: TRBV30; CDR3aa: AWNPGQVRDYGYT
d_gene: NA; j_gene: TRBJ2-1; v_gene: TRBV5-1; CDR3aa: ASSLGHQGSEQF
d_gene: NA; j_gene: TRBJ1-2; v_gene: TRBV7-9; CDR3aa: ASSSEGDGYT
d_gene: NA; j_gene: TRBJ1-2; v_gene: TRBV5-7; CDR3aa: ASSFQKLFICRGYT
d_gene: TRBD1; j_gene: TRBJ1-1; v_gene: TRBV7-2; CDR3aa: ASSLWTGENTEAF
d_gene: NA; j_gene: TRBJ1-6; v_gene: TRBV2; CDR3aa: ASSPGSSKPPLH
d_gene: NA; j_gene: TRBJ2-3; v_gene: TRBV5-1; CDR3aa: ASSDGGPTDTQY
d_gene: TRBD1; j_gene: TRBJ1-1; v_gene: TRBV6-5; CDR3aa: ASTNHRGMNTEAF
d_gene: NA; j_gene: TRBJ2-3; v_gene: TRBV11-3; CDR3aa: ASSDRHAVQY
d_gene: NA; j_gene: TRBJ1-1; v_gene: TRBV5-4; CDR3aa: ASSLGGGTEAF
d_gene: NA; j_gene: TRBJ1-6; v_gene: TRBV4-3; CDR3aa: ASSPRGNSPLH
d_gene: NA; j_gene: TRBJ2-1; v_gene: TRBV5-1; CDR3aa: ASSLVHGGDEQF
d_gene: TRBD1; j_gene: TRBJ2-5; v_gene: TRBV19; CDR3aa: ASSFRDRPAGETQY
d_gene: TRBD1; j_gene: TRBJ1-2; v_gene: TRBV30; CDR3aa: AWEGQKSYGYT
d_gene: NA; j_gene: TRBJ1-2; v_gene: TRBV5-4; CDR3aa: ASTTGRVLGYT
d_gene: NA; j_gene: TRBJ2-1; v_gene: TRBV5-1; CDR3aa: ASRPTEYNEQF
d_gene: TRBD2; j_gene: TRBJ2-7; v_gene: TRBV9; CDR3aa: ASSTNSGGASEQY
d_gene: TRBD2; j_gene: TRBJ2-5; v_gene: TRBV4-3; CDR3aa: ASSQGRLAGGQQETQY
d_gene: TRBD1; j_gene: TRBJ1-6; v_gene: TRBV7-2; CDR3aa: ASSREGQGDNSPLH
d_gene: NA; j_gene: TRBJ1-6; v_gene: TRBV6-6; CDR3aa: ASSYSGGFQSPLH
d_gene: NA; j_gene: TRBJ2-2; v_gene: TRBV9; CDR3aa: ASNNPPRTGELF
d_gene: TRBD1; j_gene: TRBJ1-1; v_gene: TRBV29-1; CDR3aa: SVGGTANTEAF